These 10 T cell receptor beta chains were sequenced from one sample in a study of OX40 agonist ivuxolimab in advanced cancers. TCRdb keeps only in-frame clones here, not all; method: immunoSEQ multiplex PCR. The data show about 72,000 clones, with around 83% seen just once and under 2.5% held by the top ten. The sample consisted of CD4+ or CD8+ T cells sorted from blood, taken in a trial of the OX40 agonist ivuxolimab. Receptors originate from an adult with an advanced solid tumor such as melanoma, head and neck, liver or kidney cancer.

The V and J genes are TRBV6-4 and TRBJ1-2, with 7 bases identical to TRBD1. The CDR3 runs to 15 residues. Per germline, CDR1 MRHNA and CDR2 SNTAGT. J gave up 4 bases and V 7 bases, and 12 bases lay outside the gene matches. In DNA form, the CDR3 reads TGTGCCAGCACCCCAACTAGGGGGCAGGGCTATGGCTACACCTTC. Amino acid sequence: CASTPTRGQGYGYTF.

The CDR3 nucleotides are TGTGCCAGCAGCGTTAACAGGTTCGACGAGCAGTACTTC. Encoded protein: CASSVNRFDEQYF. The V gene is TRBV7-3, the J gene TRBJ2-7; tentative D call: TRBD1 (5 bases). This CDR3 has 13 amino acids. Germline assignment: CDR1 SGHTA and CDR2 FQGTGA. Trimming took off 5 bases at V and 5 bases at J, with 13 bases between the two ends.

Concerning this clone itself: Relative to the germline gene, one junction end is altered; a read error may explain this. This rearrangement joins TRBV10-3 to TRBJ2-1, with TRBD2 identical over 8 bases. Germline CDR1 and CDR2: ENHRY and SYGVKD. The CDR3 is 14 amino acids. The CDR3 here is CAIIEERGHNEQFF. The CDR3 DNA reads TGTGCCATCATTGAGGAGCGGGGGCACAATGAGCAGTTCTTC.

The chain couples TRBV12-2 to TRBJ1-5. TRBV12-2 is an annotated pseudogene. The CDR3 is 19 amino acids. CDR3 amino acids: CASRLALRLGRFGNQPQHF. As DNA, the CDR3 is TGTGCAAGTCGCTTAGCGCTGAGGCTGGGTCGATTTGGAAATCAGCCCCAGCATTTT.

The J gene is TRBJ1-3, the V gene TRBV7-6; no firm D call. Germline lookup yields CDR1 SGHVS and CDR2 FNYEAQ. The V and J ends lost 5 bases and 2 bases respectively, with 7 bases between them. CDR3 length: 13 residues. CDR3: CASSPNTGNTIYF. The CDR3 DNA follows: TGTGCCAGCAGCCCGAACACTGGAAACACCATATATTTT. Complete variable domain (other parts from reference TRBV7-6 and TRBJ1-3): GAGVSQSPRYKVTKRGQDVALRCDPISGHVSLYWYRQALGQGPEFLTYFNYEAQQDKSGLPNDRFSAERPEGSISTLTIQRTEQRDSAMYRCASSPNTGNTIYFGEGSWLTVV.

This chain links TRBV18 with TRBJ2-3; possible D gene TRBD1, 5 bases. Between the trimmed V and J ends, which lost 6 bases and 1 base, there was a span of 17 bases. The CDR3 length is 16 residues. Germline V gene data show CDR1 as KGHSH and CDR2 as LQKENI. CDR3 residues: CASSQNPQGRTDTQYF. DNA for the CDR3: TGTGCCAGCTCGCAAAACCCCCAGGGCCGCACAGATACGCAGTATTTT.

V gene TRBV6-5 combines with J gene TRBJ2-1; 10 nucleotides align to TRBD2. J gave up 10 bases and V 8 bases, and 11 bases lay outside the gene matches. The V gene's germline CDR1 is MNHEY and CDR2 SVGAGI. CDR3 length: 14 residues. The DNA for the CDR3 is TGTGCCAGCGCTCGTAGCGGGAGGATCCGCGAGCAGTTCTTC. Amino acids: CASARSGRIREQFF.

V usage is TRBV4-2 and J usage is TRBJ1-4; TRBD1 might be the D (5 bases). Germline V gives CDR1 LGHNA, CDR2 YNFKEQ. V shed 0 bases and J shed 7 bases, with 12 bases lying between them. The CDR3 sequence is 15 residues long. CDR3 bases: TGTGCCAGCAGCCAAGATTCCCAGGGAGGTGAAAAACTGTTTTTT. Protein sequence: CASSQDSQGGEKLFF.

This chain uses TRBV12-5 with TRBJ2-2; D is uncertain. The germline gives CDR1 LGHNT, CDR2 FRNRAP. V was trimmed by 1 base and J by 0 bases, leaving 6 bases between them. The CDR3 consists of 15 residues. The DNA of the CDR3 is TGTGCTAGTGGTTTGGGACGCCCGAACACCGGGGAGCTGTTTTTT. Translated: CASGLGRPNTGELFF.

J is TRBJ2-5 and V is TRBV4-2; D ambiguous. This CDR3 spans 13 amino acids. Germline V lookup: CDR1 LGHNA, CDR2 YNFKEQ. Between the trimmed V and J ends, which lost 4 bases and 3 bases, there was a span of 9 bases. The CDR3 region has the DNA TGTGCCAGCAGCCGAGAATTTGAAGAGACCCAGTACTTC. Its translation: CASSREFEETQYF.